This TCR beta chain was obtained from a study of molecular identifiers for immune sequencing clone quantification. TCRdb re-called the PCR reads with MiXCR, one entry per CDR3 protein. Here the sample spans about 300,000 distinct CDR3 sequences, around a fifth being singletons. Trimming cost V 2 bases and J 10 bases, with 9 bases left between them. This CDR3 comprises 12 residues. Per germline, CDR1 SEHNR and CDR2 FQNEAQ (reference sequence). Points from the study as a whole: Even with some 990,000 naive cells present, spiked Jurkat TCR RNA from one cell was reportedly detectable.

Notes on this clonotype: What it recognizes is unknown.

This TCR was sampled from a human donor in good health. Some libraries in this study had Jurkat cell RNA spiked in. The V gene is TRBV7-9, the J gene TRBJ2-1, with D unresolved. Material: naive CD8+ T cells from blood, with Jurkat cell RNA spiked in. Subset specified: FACS-sorted CD8+CD4-CCR7+CD45RA+ naive T cells. The CDR3: CASSLRQQEQFF. CDR3 nucleotides: TGTGCCAGCAGCTTAAGACAACAGGAGCAGTTCTTC.